The 9 T cell receptor beta chains below all came from one sample that was sequenced in a study of cytomegalovirus exposure and HLA in healthy donors. Primers included in the PCR were 60 Vbeta and 13 Jbeta primers. The data were produced by immunoSEQ multiplex PCR, yet TCRdb's version contains in-frame clones alone and is incomplete. Here the sample spans 150,000 to 200,000 clones, around three quarters being singletons. The sample comprised PBMCs. These receptors all stem from a woman aged 40 to 55 in good health and CMV-seronegative.

The V gene is TRBV6-5, the J gene TRBJ1-4; D is uncertain. V was clipped by 0 bases and J by 5 bases, with 7 bases between them. Germline CDR1 MNHEY, CDR2 SVGAGI. This CDR3 comprises 14 residues. CDR3 DNA: TGTGCCAGCAGTTACTCGCGGGCAAATGAAAAACTGTTTTTT. Translated: CASSYSRANEKLFF.

The chain links TRBV18 to TRBJ1-5; no reliable D call. The CDR3 loop spans 15 amino acids. The germline CDR1 and CDR2 sequences are KGHSH and LQKENI. Deletions cut 3 bases from V and 0 bases from J, with 9 bases between. The chain's CDR3 is CASSPGRVSNQPQHF. The CDR3 DNA is TGTGCCAGCTCACCCGGGAGAGTTAGCAATCAGCCCCAGCATTTT.

J is TRBJ2-1 and V is TRBV11-3, with 8 bases that match TRBD1. In germline, CDR1 is SGHNT, CDR2 YENEEA. The CDR3 has 15 residues. V was pared by 4 bases and J by 9 bases, with 11 bases of the junction left unmatched. CDR3 protein: CASSSYGTGKPEQFF. As DNA, the CDR3 is TGTGCCAGCAGCTCATATGGGACAGGAAAACCTGAGCAGTTCTTC.

This sequence joins TRBV6-1 and TRBJ1-1, with D maybe TRBD1 (5 bases). Germline assignment: CDR1 MNHNS and CDR2 SASEGT. With 2 bases removed from V and 5 bases from J, the gap between germline ends came to 15 bases. This CDR3 comprises 15 residues. The chain's CDR3 is CASSELRGVGTEAFF. The CDR3 bases are TGTGCCAGCAGTGAATTAAGGGGCGTAGGTACTGAAGCTTTCTTT.

The chain is built from TRBV7-8 and TRBJ1-1, with 12 bases that match TRBD1. V lost 7 bases to trimming and J lost 2 bases; unmatched junction nucleotides: 8. Germline V CDR1 and CDR2: SGHVS, FQNEAQ. This CDR3 contains 16 residues. The CDR3 reads CASTPVGTGGNTEAFF. The CDR3 nucleotides are TGTGCCAGCACCCCGGTAGGGACAGGGGGCAACACTGAAGCTTTCTTT. The full variable domain, completed using reference TRBV7-8 and TRBJ1-1, is GAGVSQSPRYKVAKRGQDVALRCDPISGHVSLFWYQQALGQGPEFLTYFQNEAQLDKSGLPSDRFFAERPEGSVSTLKIQRTQQEDSAVYLCASTPVGTGGNTEAFFGQGTRLTVV.

This sequence joins TRBV6-5 and TRBJ2-7; no definite D call. V dropped 0 bases and J dropped 0 bases, with 12 bases sitting between them. The CDR3 contains 16 residues. The germline gives CDR1 MNHEY, CDR2 SVGAGI. The DNA for the CDR3 is TGTGCCAGCAGTTACTCGACGGTCTGGAGCTCCTACGAGCAGTACTTC. It is translated as CASSYSTVWSSYEQYF.

The rearrangement joins TRBV5-8 to TRBJ1-3, with D unresolved. Germline lookup yields CDR1 SGHTS and CDR2 YDEGEE. There are 14 residues in the CDR3. The germline V and J ends were trimmed by 0 bases and 2 bases, with 6 bases remaining between them. The CDR3 nucleotides read TGTGCCAGCAGCTTGGGAGTAGCTGGAAACACCATATATTTT. It specifies CASSLGVAGNTIYF.

This clone turned up a few times. The gene calls are TRBV2 and TRBJ1-1, with 9 positions matching TRBD1. Germline CDR1 and CDR2: SNHLY and FYNNEI. With V trimmed by 8 bases and J by 4 bases, 8 bases remained unmatched. The CDR3 runs to 14 residues. CDR3 protein: CASRVTGGGTEAFF. CDR3 sequence (DNA): TGTGCCAGCCGCGTGACAGGGGGAGGCACTGAAGCTTTCTTT.

The chain carries TRBV11-2 and TRBJ2-7, with 9 bases identical to TRBD1. With 6 bases clipped from V and 5 bases from J, the junction kept 8 bases outside the gene matches. This CDR3 is built from 14 residues. Germline CDR1 and CDR2: SGHAT and FQNNGV. CDR3 sequence (DNA): TGTGCCAGCAGTTTCCGGGACAGGGTCCACGAGCAGTACTTC. Its translation is CASSFRDRVHEQYF.